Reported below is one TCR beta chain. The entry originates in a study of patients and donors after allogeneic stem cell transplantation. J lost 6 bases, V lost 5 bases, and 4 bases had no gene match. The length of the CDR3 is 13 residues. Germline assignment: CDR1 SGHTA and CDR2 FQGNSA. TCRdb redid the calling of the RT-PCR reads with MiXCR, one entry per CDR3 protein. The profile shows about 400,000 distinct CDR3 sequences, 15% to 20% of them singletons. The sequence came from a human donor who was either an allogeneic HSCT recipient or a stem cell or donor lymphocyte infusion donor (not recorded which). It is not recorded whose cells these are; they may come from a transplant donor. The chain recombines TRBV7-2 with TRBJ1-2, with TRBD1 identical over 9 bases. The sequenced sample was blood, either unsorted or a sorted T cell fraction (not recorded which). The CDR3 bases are TGTGCCAGCAGCCGACAGGGGGTACATGGCTACACCTTC. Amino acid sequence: CASSRQGVHGYTF.